These 24 T cell receptor beta chains originate from one sample sequenced in a study of T-cell reconstitution after alpha-beta-depleted transplantation in children. A library of TCRbeta sequences, prepared with unique molecular identifiers, was generated. TCRdb redid the calling of the PCR reads with MiXCR, one entry per CDR3 protein. The sample lists hundreds of thousands of distinct CDR3 sequences, more than 8% seen once, with 10% in the top ten. The sample in question was PBMCs from the stem cell graft donor, obtained from the stem cell graft. The receptor set was obtained from a human donor who donated a stem cell graft to a child with SCID.

The V call is TRBV18, the J call TRBJ2-3; the D is unclear. Trimming pared 3 bases from V and 7 bases from J, leaving 8 bases between. The germline V gene has CDR1 KGHSH and CDR2 LQKENI. The CDR3 covers 12 residues. CDR3 bases: TGTGCCAGCTCACCCGATGTGAATACGCAGTATTTT. Translating gives CASSPDVNTQYF.

With regard to this clonotype: A much larger clonotype is one base distant, so this may be a read error. The V and J genes are TRBV6-5 and TRBJ1-5; tentative D call: TRBD1 (6 bases). Germline V CDR1 and CDR2: MNHEY, SVGAGI. Trimming took 2 bases from V and 6 from J, leaving 23 bases between them. CDR3 length equals 18 residues. CDR3 sequence reads: CASSYGTWGDLWSQPQHF. CDR3 bases: TGTGCCAGCAGTTACGGGACATGGGGAGACTTATGGAGTCAGCCCCAGCATTTT.

This clonotype showed up just a few times. As DNA, the CDR3 is TGCAGTGCTAGAGAGGGATCCTCCTACGAGCAGTACTTC. This encodes CSAREGSSYEQYF. V gene TRBV20-1 combines with J gene TRBJ2-7; D remains ambiguous. V was shortened by 0 bases and J by 0 bases, with 6 bases between the two germline ends. Germline CDR1 DFQATT, CDR2 SNEGSKA (reference sequence). There are 13 residues in the CDR3.

This clonotype was counted at least ten times. The gene calls are TRBV12-3 or TRBV12-4 and TRBJ2-7; no firm D call. Trimming shortened V by 2 bases and J by 4 bases, and 6 bases separated the two germline ends. The CDR3 spans 12 residues. The CDR3 loop is CASSLTAYEQYF. Here the CDR3 DNA reads TGTGCCAGCAGTTTAACAGCTTACGAGCAGTACTTC.

The rearrangement joins TRBV6-5 to TRBJ1-6; possible D gene TRBD1, 5 bases. Germline CDR1 reads MNHEY; CDR2 reads SVGAGI. This CDR3 is 16 amino acids long. V dropped 2 bases and J dropped 9 bases, with 17 bases sitting between them. The CDR3 coding sequence is TGTGCCAGCAGTTACGCGTCCCTGGACATGGGTTCACCCCTCCACTTT. Translated, it gives CASSYASLDMGSPLHF.

The V call is TRBV2, the J call TRBJ2-2, with 11 nucleotides matching TRBD2. This CDR3 contains 16 residues. The V segment lost 7 bases and the J segment 1 base; nucleotides outside the gene matches: 5. Germline values: CDR1 SNHLY, CDR2 FYNNEI. The CDR3 reads CASKGTSGGNTGELFF. CDR3 DNA sequence: TGTGCCAGCAAGGGTACTAGCGGGGGGAACACCGGGGAGCTGTTTTTT.

The chain has TRBV9 and TRBJ2-5; D uncertain. The ends were cut back, 4 bases at V and 5 bases at J, with 18 bases in the middle. CDR1 and CDR2 (germline): SGDLS, YYNGEE. This CDR3 has 15 amino acids. The DNA of the CDR3 is TGTGCCAGCAGCTCCCGACTCCTACCGACGGAGACCCAGTACTTC. Protein sequence: CASSSRLLPTETQYF.

The chain joins TRBV20-1 to TRBJ2-5, with TRBD2 matching over 12 bases. The CDR3 runs to 18 residues. Germline loops: CDR1 DFQATT, CDR2 SNEGSKA (reference sequence). V lost 1 base and J lost 1; bases outside the gene matches: 10. This CDR3 is CSARGLLAGGPLQETQYF. The CDR3, as DNA: TGCAGTGCTAGAGGATTACTAGCGGGGGGCCCCCTCCAAGAGACCCAGTACTTC.

This clonotype was detected ten times or more. The chain links TRBV12-5 to TRBJ2-1; D unresolved. V was shortened by 2 bases and J by 7 bases, with 9 bases between the two germline ends. The CDR3 has 13 residues. Per germline, CDR1 LGHNT and CDR2 FRNRAP. The CDR3 coding sequence is TGTGCTAGTGGTTTGCTGACAATGAATGAGCAGTTCTTC. Residues: CASGLLTMNEQFF.

This chain uses TRBV5-6 with TRBJ2-7; D perhaps matches TRBD1 (6 bases). CDR3 length equals 13 residues. Between the trimmed V and J ends, which lost 2 bases and 6 bases, there was a span of 12 bases. Per the germline V gene, CDR1 is SGHDT and CDR2 is YYEEEE. CDR3 DNA: TGTGCCAGCAGCTTCGGCCAGGGGCTCGAGCAGTACTTC. Its protein is CASSFGQGLEQYF.

The chain combines TRBV12-3 or TRBV12-4 with TRBJ2-3; D gene unclear. V was pared by 3 bases and J by 7 bases, with 8 bases between. The CDR3 is 12 residues long. As DNA, the CDR3 is TGTGCCAGCAGTTTGATAGTAAATACGCAGTATTTT. Its protein product is CASSLIVNTQYF.

This clonotype was found many times. The rearrangement links TRBV5-1 to TRBJ2-7; D is undetermined. The V end was cut by 7 bases, the J end by 6 bases, with 14 bases between. The CDR3 spans 12 residues. CDR1 and CDR2 (germline): SGHRS, YFSETQ. This chain's CDR3 is CASSRSNLEQYF. CDR3 in DNA: TGCGCCAGCTCGAGGAGTAATCTCGAGCAGTACTTC.

The J gene is TRBJ2-3, the V gene TRBV20-1; 10 bases agree with TRBD1. This CDR3 has 16 amino acids. J lost 3 bases, V lost 6 bases, and 12 bases had no gene match. In germline, CDR1 is DFQATT, CDR2 SNEGSKA (reference sequence). The CDR3 DNA follows: TGCAGTGCCAAGGGATCGACAGGGGGCCGGACAGATACGCAGTATTTT. It translates to CSAKGSTGGRTDTQYF.

In this sample, this clonotype turned up many times. This chain joins TRBV7-2 and TRBJ2-7, with a tentative D call TRBD1 (6 bases). Per germline, CDR1 SGHTA and CDR2 FQGNSA. The CDR3 has 12 amino acids. Trimming took off 8 bases at V and 6 bases at J, with 14 bases between the two ends. The CDR3 loop is CASGTQGGEQYF. DNA for the CDR3: TGTGCCAGCGGTACACAGGGTGGCGAGCAGTACTTC.

The chain employs TRBV20-1 and TRBJ1-4; D is unresolved. The CDR3 has 16 residues. The ends were cut back, 4 bases at V and 5 bases at J, with 20 bases in the middle. CDR1 is DFQATT and CDR2 is SNEGSKA in the germline V gene (reference sequence). The CDR3 coding sequence is TGCAGTGCTACCCTCGGATGGGGATTGGTGAATGAAAAACTGTTTTTT. Protein product: CSATLGWGLVNEKLFF.

This chain uses TRBV21-1 with TRBJ2-7; the table's D call of TRBD1 was not tested on the DNA. TRBV21-1 has pseudogene status. This CDR3 is 16 amino acids long. Written as DNA, the CDR3 is TGTGCCAGCAGCCCTTCCCCCAAGGGGGCTTTCTACGAGCAGTACTTC. Translated, it gives CASSPSPKGAFYEQYF.

The J gene is TRBJ2-1, the V gene TRBV7-9, with 7 bases aligning to TRBD1. In germline, CDR1 is SEHNR, CDR2 FQNEAQ (reference sequence). With V trimmed by 4 bases and J by 2 bases, 5 bases remained unmatched. This CDR3 contains 15 residues. CDR3 nucleotides: TGTGCCAGCAGCTCTCCGACAGGGCCCTACAATGAGCAGTTCTTC. Amino acid sequence: CASSSPTGPYNEQFF.

This clonotype appeared many times. The rearrangement uses TRBV2 and TRBJ2-3; no firm D call. Trimming removed 7 bases from V and 5 bases from J, with 4 bases in between. The CDR3 is made up of 10 amino acids. CDR1 SNHLY and CDR2 FYNNEI come from the germline V gene. The CDR3, as DNA: TGTGCCAGCATTGTAGATACGCAGTATTTT. It is translated as CASIVDTQYF.

The V gene is TRBV12-3 or TRBV12-4, the J gene TRBJ2-1; 8 bases are a match to TRBD1. The CDR3 length is 15 residues. Germline trimming cut 6 bases from V and 0 bases from J; bases unmatched to any gene: 4. The CDR3 region has the DNA TGTGCCAGCAGCAGACAGGGGAGCTCCTACAATGAGCAGTTCTTC. Its translation is CASSRQGSSYNEQFF.

The J gene is TRBJ2-7, the V gene TRBV29-1; D call uncertain. CDR1 is SQVTM, CDR2 ANQGSEA, per germline. The CDR3 length is 11 residues. V lost 5 bases and J lost 4, with 9 bases in between. CDR3 residues: CSVKMGYEQYF. The CDR3, as DNA: TGCAGCGTTAAAATGGGGTACGAGCAGTACTTC.

This clonotype occurred many times. The chain couples TRBV27 to TRBJ2-7; the D gene is possibly TRBD2 (6 bases). This CDR3 region has 13 residues. CDR1 MNHEY and CDR2 SMNVEV come from the germline V gene (reference sequence). Trimming stripped 0 bases from V and 12 bases from J, with 15 bases between. CDR3 DNA: TGTGCCAGCAGTTTATCTTCTCACCGGGGGTTGTACTTC. This codes for CASSLSSHRGLYF.

The rearrangement uses TRBV12-3 or TRBV12-4 and TRBJ1-5, with D uncertain. V lost 5 bases to trimming and J lost 2 bases, with 13 bases between them. The CDR3 runs 15 residues. The CDR3 reads CASSAEGGGNQPQHF. CDR3 nucleotides: TGTGCCAGCAGTGCCGAGGGTGGGGGCAATCAGCCCCAGCATTTT.

This clonotype was counted many times. The rearrangement uses TRBV7-9 and TRBJ1-1; D is ambiguous. Per germline, CDR1 SEHNR and CDR2 FQNEAQ (reference sequence). The germline V and J ends were trimmed by 1 base and 0 bases, with 9 bases remaining between them. This CDR3 is built from 15 residues. In DNA, the CDR3 is TGTGCCAGCAGCTTAGTCCACGGCCTGAACACTGAAGCTTTCTTT. Amino acid sequence: CASSLVHGLNTEAFF.

The chain joins TRBV12-5 to TRBJ2-7; D is possibly TRBD2 (5 bases). Germline-derived CDR1 and CDR2 are LGHNT and FRNRAP. The CDR3 spans 14 residues. V lost 2 bases to trimming and J lost 0 bases, with 8 bases between them. Here the CDR3 reads CASGLSGNSYEQYF. The CDR3 DNA reads as TGTGCTAGTGGTTTGTCGGGAAACTCCTACGAGCAGTACTTC.